What follows are 29 T cell receptor beta chains derived from one specimen sequenced in a study of post-analysis software for immune sequencing data. Regarding the study as a whole: When patients were compared with controls, four to six TRBV segments were more frequent, TRBV5-6, TRBV5-1 and TRBV20-1 among them.

Unique molecular identifiers tagged the TCR beta cDNA libraries. A single record per CDR3 protein comes from TCRdb applying MiXCR to the PCR reads. This sample carries some 800,000 distinct CDR3 sequences, just over 45% of them seen once, and the ten largest clones take 4.9%. Their antigen targets remain unknown. The material sequenced was blood. The origin of the receptors is a girl aged 5 to 17 with multiple sclerosis.

This clonotype has a handful of counts. This chain uses TRBV20-1 with TRBJ2-3, with D perhaps TRBD2 (6 bases). Between the trimmed V and J ends, which lost 1 base and 4 bases, there was a span of 9 bases. Per germline, CDR1 DFQATT and CDR2 SNEGSKA (reference sequence). The CDR3 consists of 13 residues. The CDR3 DNA reads as TGCAGTGCTAGAGGACTAGGCGCAGATACGCAGTATTTT. This translates into CSARGLGADTQYF.

The rearrangement links TRBV6-5 to TRBJ1-2; D may be TRBD1 (5 bases). Germline values: CDR1 MNHEY, CDR2 SVGAGI. Deletions cut 2 bases from V and 8 bases from J, with 12 bases between. The CDR3 totals 13 residues. The CDR3 here is CASSYPGTGGYTF. The CDR3 nucleotides read TGTGCCAGCAGTTACCCCGGGACGGGAGGCTACACCTTC.

This clonotype was counted many times. In DNA form, the CDR3 reads TGCAGCGGTATGACAGGAAACACTGGCTACACCTTC. Translating gives CSGMTGNTGYTF. This chain joins TRBV29-1 and TRBJ1-2, with D perhaps TRBD1 (6 bases). This CDR3 contains 12 residues. Trimming removed 7 bases at V and 7 bases at J, with 16 bases between. Germline CDR1 SQVTM, CDR2 ANQGSEA.

This clonotype was seen a few times. The chain uses TRBV27 and TRBJ2-7; tentatively, D is TRBD2 (6 bases). Germline assignment: CDR1 MNHEY and CDR2 SMNVEV (reference sequence). The germline V and J ends were trimmed by 3 bases and 3 bases, with 15 bases remaining between them. This CDR3 has 15 amino acids. In DNA, the CDR3 is TGTGCCAGCAGTTTGGGTAGCGGTGGCAGCTACGAGCAGTACTTC. Translation: CASSLGSGGSYEQYF.

The rearrangement joins TRBV28 to TRBJ1-5; no definite D call. Trimming pared 4 bases from V and 7 bases from J, leaving 11 bases between. Germline V CDR1 and CDR2: MDHEN, SYDVKM. This CDR3 is 13 amino acids long. The CDR3 region is CASSSPVGQPQHF. Here the CDR3 DNA reads TGTGCCAGCAGTTCTCCCGTGGGCCAGCCCCAGCATTTT.

This chain joins TRBV28 and TRBJ2-7; perhaps TRBD1 as D (5 bases). From germline, CDR1 is MDHEN and CDR2 SYDVKM. This CDR3 region has 15 residues. Trimming pared 4 bases from V and 10 bases from J, leaving 23 bases between. CDR3 in amino acids: CASSWHDRVLREQYF. The CDR3 region has the DNA TGTGCCAGCAGTTGGCATGACAGAGTCCTCAGGGAACAGTACTTC.

This chain joins TRBV20-1 and TRBJ1-2; D not resolved. The length of the CDR3 is 12 residues. Germline lookup yields CDR1 DFQATT and CDR2 SNEGSKA (reference sequence). Trimming pared 6 bases from V and 3 bases from J, leaving 11 bases between. The CDR3 sequence is CSAQQNYYGYTF. CDR3 nucleotides: TGCAGTGCCCAACAGAATTACTATGGCTACACCTTC.

This clonotype was recorded many times. V is TRBV5-1 and J is TRBJ1-1; D might be TRBD1 (5 bases). The CDR3 is 14 residues long. Trimming took off 0 bases at V and 3 bases at J, with 9 bases between the two ends. CDR1 is SGHRS, CDR2 YFSETQ, per germline. The CDR3 sequence: CASSLGGADTEAFF. In nucleotides, the CDR3 is TGCGCCAGCAGCTTGGGAGGGGCGGACACTGAAGCTTTCTTT.

The V gene is TRBV7-9, the J gene TRBJ2-5, with TRBD1 matching 8 bases. Near its end, the DNA agrees better with TRBJ2-7, so the J call may be wrong. Per germline, CDR1 SEHNR and CDR2 FQNEAQ (reference sequence). CDR3 length: 15 amino acids. The CDR3 bases are TGTGCCAGCAGCTCAGGGGGCCCCCCCAAAAACGAGCAGTACTTC. Its protein is CASSSGGPPKNEQYF.

Details on this clonotype: A clone one base away is much larger, so this may be a read error. The rearrangement links TRBV20-1 to TRBJ2-5, with 10 positions matching TRBD2. The junction had 11 bases not matched to a gene; V was cut back by 5 bases and J by 11 bases. There are 13 residues in the CDR3. Germline V gives CDR1 DFQATT, CDR2 SNEGSKA (reference sequence). CDR3 sequence (DNA): TGCAGTGCTTGGACTAGCGGAGGTAATGAGCAGTACTTC. Residues: CSAWTSGGNEQYF.

Only a few counts were recorded for this clonotype. The chain uses TRBV5-1 and TRBJ2-1, with 11 bases aligning to TRBD1. The CDR3 loop spans 15 amino acids. The germline V gene has CDR1 SGHRS and CDR2 YFSETQ. With V trimmed by 4 bases and J by 14 bases, 14 bases remained unmatched. Here the CDR3 reads CASSQGQGATLRKFF. CDR3 sequence (DNA): TGCGCCAGCAGCCAAGGACAGGGGGCTACCTTGCGGAAGTTCTTC. The whole variable domain, remainder taken from reference TRBV5-1 and TRBJ2-1, is KAGVTQTPRYLIKTRGQQVTLSCSPISGHRSVSWYQQTPGQGLQFLFEYFSETQRNKGNFPGRFSGRQFSNSRSEMNVSTLELGDSALYLCASSQGQGATLRKFFGPGTRLTVL.

The chain uses TRBV10-3 and TRBJ2-7; D is uncertain. The CDR3 consists of 12 residues. Trimming removed 2 bases from V and 7 bases from J, with 9 bases in between. CDR1 ENHRY and CDR2 SYGVKD come from the germline V gene. CDR3 nucleotide sequence: TGTGCCATCAGTGAGAGGATGGGTGAGCAGTACTTC. It yields the protein CAISERMGEQYF.

The V gene is TRBV29-1, the J gene TRBJ2-1, with D possibly matching TRBD1 (6 bases). The CDR3 sequence is 12 residues long. CDR1 is SQVTM, CDR2 ANQGSEA, per germline. V lost 6 bases, J lost 7 bases, and 13 bases lay in between. The DNA of the CDR3 is TGCAGCGTCAGATCCAGGGGAAATGAGCAGTTCTTC. The encoded protein is CSVRSRGNEQFF.

CDR3 region: CASSLSTSMRETQYF. The CDR3 DNA is TGTGCCAGCAGTTTATCTACCAGTATGAGGGAGACCCAGTACTTC. J is TRBJ2-5 and V is TRBV27; D is undetermined. Germline assignment: CDR1 MNHEY and CDR2 SMNVEV (reference sequence). Trimming stripped 0 bases from V and 5 bases from J, with 13 bases between. The length of the CDR3 is 15 residues.

V gene TRBV19 combines with J gene TRBJ2-7; 10 bases match TRBD1. V shed 3 bases, J shed 4 bases, and the junction held 6 bases outside the gene matches. Germline CDR1 is LNHDA and CDR2 is SQIVND (reference sequence). This CDR3 region has 15 residues. The CDR3: CASSIARTGGYEQYF. In DNA, the CDR3 is TGTGCCAGTAGTATCGCCCGGACAGGGGGGTACGAGCAGTACTTC.

The chain carries TRBV20-1 and TRBJ1-6, with D possibly matching TRBD1 (6 bases). This CDR3 comprises 20 residues. The V gene's germline CDR1 is DFQATT and CDR2 SNEGSKA (reference sequence). The V end was cut by 0 bases, the J end by 4 bases, with 25 bases between. The CDR3 spells CSARDLGDNRTIIYNSPLHF. The CDR3 bases are TGCAGTGCTAGAGATCTTGGGGACAACCGCACCATCATTTATAATTCACCCCTCCACTTT.

The J gene is TRBJ1-2, the V gene TRBV7-9; possibly TRBD1 for D (6 bases). There are 14 residues in the CDR3. Germline V gene lookup returns CDR1 SEHNR and CDR2 FQNEAQ (reference sequence). Trimming removed 5 bases from V and 7 bases from J, with 17 bases in between. This CDR3 is CASSRDLGGFGYTF. The DNA for the CDR3 is TGTGCCAGCAGCCGGGATCTAGGGGGTTTTGGCTACACCTTC.

The rearrangement links TRBV7-8 to TRBJ2-5; perhaps TRBD2 as D (6 bases). V was clipped by 5 bases and J by 5 bases, with 15 bases between them. CDR3 length: 14 amino acids. Germline values: CDR1 SGHVS, CDR2 FQNEAQ. CDR3 in amino acids: CASSTTLAGETQYF. The CDR3 bases are TGTGCCAGCAGCACGACACTAGCAGGGGAGACCCAGTACTTC.

This clonotype was counted between two and nine times. The junction departs from germline at one end; a sequencing error may be responsible. V usage is TRBV7-7 and J usage is TRBJ2-7; no clear D gene. Germline V CDR1 and CDR2: SSHAT, FNYEAQ (reference sequence). CDR3 length: 13 amino acids. CDR3 residues: CASSLELGYEQYF. DNA for the CDR3: TGTGCTAGCAGCTTAGAGTTAGGGTACGAGCAGTACTTC.

This clonotype occurred a few times. The gene calls are TRBV7-9 and TRBJ1-2; TRBD1 matches 7 bases. The CDR3 spans 14 residues. In germline, CDR1 is SEHNR, CDR2 FQNEAQ (reference sequence). The trim removed 3 bases at V and 3 bases at J, leaving 4 bases unmatched. The CDR3 protein is CASSFGGGDYGYTF. CDR3 nucleotide sequence: TGTGCCAGCAGCTTCGGAGGGGGCGACTATGGCTACACCTTC.

The chain couples TRBV9 to TRBJ2-1; no firm D call. This CDR3 has 13 amino acids. Trimming left V 4 bases short and J 6 bases short, with 11 bases between. Per germline, CDR1 SGDLS and CDR2 YYNGEE. DNA of the CDR3: TGTGCCAGCAGCCCCCATGGAGCCAATGAGCAGTTCTTC. This sequence encodes CASSPHGANEQFF.

The V gene is TRBV6-5, the J gene TRBJ2-2; D gene ambiguous. V shed 3 bases and J shed 6 bases, with 11 bases lying between them. This CDR3 is built from 14 residues. Per the germline V gene, CDR1 is MNHEY and CDR2 is SVGAGI. The CDR3 here is CASSYSSGSGELFF. CDR3 bases: TGTGCCAGCAGTTATTCATCCGGGTCCGGGGAGCTGTTTTTT.

There are a few counts of this clonotype. The chain uses TRBV4-3 and TRBJ2-2; D remains unclear. From germline, CDR1 is LGHNA and CDR2 YSLEER. V lost 2 bases and J lost 6, with 16 bases in between. There are 16 residues in the CDR3. CDR3 in amino acids: CASSQLSNGRSGELFF. CDR3 sequence (DNA): TGCGCCAGCAGCCAACTCTCTAATGGACGATCCGGGGAGCTGTTTTTT.

This clonotype occurred a few times. The gene calls are TRBV29-1 and TRBJ2-3; D gene unclear. CDR1 is SQVTM and CDR2 is ANQGSEA in the germline V gene. CDR3 length: 13 residues. Trimming shortened V by 4 bases and J by 0 bases, and 8 bases separated the two germline ends. The CDR3 DNA reads TGCAGCGTTGGCGCTGATAGCACAGATACGCAGTATTTT. Its protein is CSVGADSTDTQYF.

The chain has TRBV29-1 and TRBJ1-2; D not certain. Per the germline V gene, CDR1 is SQVTM and CDR2 is ANQGSEA. Trimming pared 6 bases from V and 1 base from J, leaving 9 bases between. CDR3 size: 12 residues. The CDR3 DNA reads TGCAGCGTCCCCGGCCTTAACTATGGCTACACCTTC. Protein: CSVPGLNYGYTF.

This chain links TRBV12-5 with TRBJ2-7; D is undetermined. Trimming cost V 2 bases and J 2 bases, with 4 bases left between them. The CDR3 is 12 residues long. Germline V gene lookup returns CDR1 LGHNT and CDR2 FRNRAP. In nucleotides, the CDR3 is TGTGCTAGTGGTTTGCCCCCCTACGAGCAGTACTTC. This sequence encodes CASGLPPYEQYF.

In this sample, this clonotype turned up a few times. V and J are TRBV6-5 and TRBJ2-7; no clear D. This CDR3 spans 13 amino acids. V lost 5 bases, J lost 5 bases, and 13 bases lay in between. Germline lookup yields CDR1 MNHEY and CDR2 SVGAGI. CDR3 nucleotides: TGTGCCAGCAGTCCAGTGGCCCCGCACGAGCAGTACTTC. Its translation is CASSPVAPHEQYF.

This clonotype showed up just a few times. V and J are TRBV5-1 and TRBJ2-1, with TRBD2 matching 11 bases. TRBJ2-7 explains the end of the DNA better; the J call may be wrong. This CDR3 is 18 amino acids long. The germline CDR1 and CDR2 sequences are SGHRS and YFSETQ. The DNA for the CDR3 is TGCGCCAGCAGCTTGGAGGGTAGCGGGAGGGGAGGCTACAATGAGCAGTACTTC. Translated, it gives CASSLEGSGRGGYNEQYF.

The V and J genes are TRBV24-1 and TRBJ2-7, with 9 bases matching TRBD2. V dropped 3 bases and J dropped 0; count of bases not matched to a gene: 5. Germline V gene data show CDR1 as KGHDR and CDR2 as SFDVKD. This CDR3 has 16 residues. For the CDR3, the DNA is TGTGCCACCAGTGATCCTAGCGGGGCGAGCTCCTACGAGCAGTACTTC. The encoded protein is CATSDPSGASSYEQYF.